Listed here are 20 T cell receptor beta chains from one sample, sequenced in a study of blood T cell repertoires in COVID-19. Sequencing was performed with immunoSEQ multiplex PCR; in TCRdb, only in-frame clones are kept and a portion is missing. The table includes fewer than 400,000 clones, about nine tenths detected once. Source material: PBMCs or T cells enriched from blood (not recorded which). All receptors derive from a woman aged 25-40 years who had recovered from COVID-19.

The chain links TRBV6-5 to TRBJ1-6; D perhaps matches TRBD1 (5 bases). Germline CDR1 MNHEY, CDR2 SVGAGI. Trimming removed 2 bases at V and 3 bases at J, with 8 bases between. The CDR3 runs to 15 residues. CDR3 loop: CASSYRGIYNSPLHF. The CDR3 DNA reads as TGTGCCAGCAGTTACAGGGGTATCTATAATTCACCCCTCCACTTT.

This clone was observed a single time. Other DNA variants within this sample encode the same CDR3. The J gene is TRBJ1-2, the V gene TRBV7-6; 7 nucleotides align to TRBD1. The CDR3 totals 12 residues. V lost 5 bases to trimming and J lost 4 bases; unmatched junction nucleotides: 1. Looked up from germline, CDR1 is SGHVS and CDR2 is FNYEAQ. Here the CDR3 reads CASSPGGYGYTF. CDR3 bases: TGTGCCAGCAGCCCAGGGGGCTATGGCTACACCTTC.

The chain joins TRBV4-1 to TRBJ1-4; weak D call: TRBD1 (5 bases). The CDR3 is 14 residues long. The V end lost 3 bases, the J end lost 4 bases, and 9 bases lay between the germline ends. Looked up from germline, CDR1 is MGHRA and CDR2 is YSYEKL. The CDR3 loop reads CASSQGLFNEKLFF. In DNA, the CDR3 is TGCGCCAGCAGCCAGGGACTATTTAATGAAAAACTGTTTTTT.

V usage is TRBV27 and J usage is TRBJ1-1; TRBD1 matches 7 bases. The V segment lost 3 bases and the J segment 0 bases; nucleotides outside the gene matches: 7. Germline V CDR1 and CDR2: MNHEY, SMNVEV (reference sequence). The CDR3 contains 16 residues. The CDR3 is CASSFLKTGMNTEAFF. CDR3 coding DNA: TGTGCCAGCAGTTTCTTAAAGACAGGGATGAACACTGAAGCTTTCTTT.

The rearrangement uses TRBV5-4 and TRBJ2-2; 11 nucleotides align to TRBD2. With V trimmed by 3 bases and J by 4 bases, 8 bases remained unmatched. The germline V gene encodes CDR1 SGHNT and CDR2 YYREEE (reference sequence). The length of the CDR3 is 17 residues. Here the CDR3 DNA reads TGTGCCAGCAGCTCCCCCACTAGCGGGAGAATCACCGGGGAGCTGTTTTTT. Encoded protein: CASSSPTSGRITGELFF.

The chain recombines TRBV27 with TRBJ2-3, with 8 bases that match TRBD1. This CDR3 spans 17 amino acids. J lost 2 bases, V lost 4 bases, and 11 bases had no gene match. Germline V gives CDR1 MNHEY, CDR2 SMNVEV (reference sequence). CDR3 DNA: TGTGCCAGCAGTTCCTACCGCGGACAGGGTAACACAGATACGCAGTATTTT. Protein product: CASSSYRGQGNTDTQYF.

The J gene is TRBJ1-1, the V gene TRBV28; tentatively, D is TRBD1 (5 bases). This CDR3 comprises 15 residues. Trimming took 3 bases from V and 1 from J, leaving 12 bases between them. The V gene's germline CDR1 is MDHEN and CDR2 SYDVKM. The CDR3 loop is CASSFSGVPNTEAFF. The CDR3 nucleotides read TGTGCCAGCAGTTTTTCGGGGGTCCCGAACACTGAAGCTTTCTTT. Combining the CDR3 with reference TRBV28 and TRBJ1-1 gives the whole variable domain DVKVTQSSRYLVKRTGEKVFLECVQDMDHENMFWYRQDPGLGLRLIYFSYDVKMKEKGDIPEGYSVSREKKERFSLILESASTNQTSMYLCASSFSGVPNTEAFFGQGTRLTVV.

In its sample, this clone was seen once. The rearrangement links TRBV28 to TRBJ2-7; D is uncertain. The length of the CDR3 is 12 residues. Germline V gene lookup returns CDR1 MDHEN and CDR2 SYDVKM. Trimming removed 2 bases from V and 4 bases from J, with 6 bases in between. The CDR3 loop is CASSLIGYEQYF. Written as DNA, the CDR3 is TGTGCCAGCAGTTTAATCGGGTACGAGCAGTACTTC.

This sequence joins TRBV2 and TRBJ1-3, with 7 bases lining up with TRBD1. The CDR3 covers 13 residues. Germline V lookup: CDR1 SNHLY, CDR2 FYNNEI. The trim removed 6 bases at V and 3 bases at J, leaving 2 bases unmatched. CDR3: CASRRGLGNTIYF. As DNA, the CDR3 is TGTGCCAGCAGAAGGGGGCTTGGAAACACCATATATTTT.

This chain joins TRBV9 and TRBJ1-2; 8 bases are shared with TRBD1. This CDR3 spans 16 amino acids. CDR1 SGDLS and CDR2 YYNGEE come from the germline V gene. V lost 4 bases, J lost 0 bases, and 8 bases stayed unmatched. CDR3 DNA sequence: TGTGCCAGCAGCAAAGGGACAGGCCTGACTAACTATGGCTACACCTTC. Amino acid sequence: CASSKGTGLTNYGYTF.

The chain uses TRBV11-2 and TRBJ1-6; 7 nucleotides line up with TRBD1. Germline CDR1 SGHAT, CDR2 FQNNGV. This CDR3 has 15 residues. V lost 5 bases and J lost 7; bases outside the gene matches: 8. The CDR3 nucleotides are TGTGCCAGCAGCATTAGCCAGGGGGAGAATTCACCCCTCCACTTT. It codes for CASSISQGENSPLHF.

The rearrangement joins TRBV4-3 to TRBJ1-2; D call uncertain. V gave up 0 bases and J gave up 2 bases, with 4 bases separating them. Germline CDR1 is LGHNA and CDR2 is YSLEER. The CDR3 runs 13 residues. The CDR3, as DNA: TGCGCCAGCAGCCAAGATCTCAACTATGGCTACACCTTC. This sequence encodes CASSQDLNYGYTF.

The chain recombines TRBV29-1 with TRBJ1-2, with a tentative D call TRBD1 (5 bases). Trimming shortened V by 4 bases and J by 4 bases, and 13 bases separated the two germline ends. The germline V gene has CDR1 SQVTM and CDR2 ANQGSEA. This CDR3 has 13 amino acids. The CDR3 reads CSVGQSVTYGYTF. CDR3 nucleotides: TGCAGCGTTGGACAGAGTGTTACCTATGGCTACACCTTC.

This rearrangement joins TRBV7-6 to TRBJ2-7, with 10 bases lining up with TRBD1. Unmatched junction bases numbered 9, after V lost 5 bases and J lost 2 bases. The germline V gene encodes CDR1 SGHVS and CDR2 FNYEAQ. This CDR3 contains 16 residues. The DNA for the CDR3 is TGTGCCAGCAGCCACCTAGCCGGGACAGGGGCCTACGAGCAGTACTTC. This translates into CASSHLAGTGAYEQYF.

The sample holds a few counts of this clone. The rearrangement joins TRBV25-1 to TRBJ1-1, with D uncertain. There are 12 residues in the CDR3. Trimming took off 4 bases at V and 1 base at J, with 4 bases between the two ends. CDR1 and CDR2 (germline): MGHDK, SYGVNS. In DNA form, the CDR3 reads TGTGCCAGCAGTGTTCGGAACACTGAAGCTTTCTTT. As protein: CASSVRNTEAFF.

V usage is TRBV4-1 and J usage is TRBJ2-1, with TRBD1 identical over 10 bases. The germline gives CDR1 MGHRA, CDR2 YSYEKL. The V segment lost 2 bases and the J segment 0 bases; nucleotides outside the gene matches: 13. CDR3 length equals 20 residues. The CDR3 is CASSQLSGTGDLSSYNEQFF. CDR3 sequence (DNA): TGCGCCAGCAGCCAATTATCCGGGACAGGGGACCTCAGCTCCTACAATGAGCAGTTCTTC.

The V and J genes are TRBV19 and TRBJ2-1; a possible D gene is TRBD2 (5 bases). The ends were cut back, 5 bases at V and 7 bases at J, with 18 bases in the middle. CDR3 length equals 15 residues. CDR1 LNHDA and CDR2 SQIVND come from the germline V gene (reference sequence). This CDR3 reads CASSPRRGAENEQFF. The CDR3 DNA sequence: TGTGCCAGTAGTCCCCGTCGGGGAGCGGAGAATGAGCAGTTCTTC.

The chain is built from TRBV5-6 and TRBJ1-1; TRBD1 matches 7 bases. Germline V lookup: CDR1 SGHDT, CDR2 YYEEEE. The CDR3 runs to 14 residues. Losses at the gene ends were 0 bases for V and 4 bases for J; bases not matched to a gene: 3. The CDR3, as DNA: TGTGCCAGCAGCTTGGCGACAGGGAGCACTGAAGCTTTCTTT. This gives the protein CASSLATGSTEAFF.

This sequence joins TRBV2 and TRBJ2-1; 7 bases agree with TRBD1. The V gene's germline CDR1 is SNHLY and CDR2 FYNNEI. J was trimmed by 4 bases and V by 8 bases; bases with no gene match: 17. The CDR3 consists of 17 residues. The CDR3 sequence: CASQQSRVGQAYNEQFF. The CDR3 nucleotides read TGTGCCAGCCAACAGTCGAGGGTTGGACAGGCATACAATGAGCAGTTCTTC.

V gene TRBV5-4 combines with J gene TRBJ1-1; D unclear. The CDR3 has 13 residues. Germline CDR1 SGHNT, CDR2 YYREEE (reference sequence). V shed 2 bases and J shed 3 bases, with 8 bases lying between them. CDR3 region: CASSFFGYTEAFF. CDR3 bases: TGTGCCAGCAGCTTCTTCGGGTACACTGAAGCTTTCTTT.